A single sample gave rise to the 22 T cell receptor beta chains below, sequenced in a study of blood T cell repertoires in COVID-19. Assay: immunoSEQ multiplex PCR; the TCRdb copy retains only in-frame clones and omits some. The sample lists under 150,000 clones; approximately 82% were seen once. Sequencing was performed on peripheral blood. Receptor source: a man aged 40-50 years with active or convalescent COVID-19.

CDR3 DNA sequence: TGTGCCAGCAGGGGGGACAGGTCCTTGAGCAATCAGCCCCAGCATTTT. Translated, it gives CASRGDRSLSNQPQHF. The chain recombines TRBV21-1 with TRBJ1-5; the D call TRBD1 from the table was never checked on the DNA. TRBV21-1 is a documented pseudogene. The CDR3 consists of 16 residues.

CDR3 region: CASSLGQRNTIYF. Written as DNA, the CDR3 is TGTGCCAGCAGCTTGGGACAACGAAACACCATATATTTT. The chain combines TRBV7-3 with TRBJ1-3; D is perhaps TRBD1 (6 bases). The CDR3 is 13 residues long. V was clipped by 3 bases and J by 5 bases, with 8 bases between them. The germline V gene has CDR1 SGHTA and CDR2 FQGTGA.

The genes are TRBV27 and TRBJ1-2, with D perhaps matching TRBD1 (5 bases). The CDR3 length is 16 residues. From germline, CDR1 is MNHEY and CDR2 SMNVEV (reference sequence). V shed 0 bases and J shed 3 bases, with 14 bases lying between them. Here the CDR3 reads CASSLSMGGMHYGYTF. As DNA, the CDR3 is TGTGCCAGCAGTTTATCGATGGGGGGAATGCACTATGGCTACACCTTC.

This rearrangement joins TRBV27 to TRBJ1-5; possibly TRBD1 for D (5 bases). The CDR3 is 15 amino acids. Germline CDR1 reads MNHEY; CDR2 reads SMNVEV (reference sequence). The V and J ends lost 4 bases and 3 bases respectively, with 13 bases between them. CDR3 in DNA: TGTGCCAGCAGTTCCATAAGGACAAACAATCAGCCCCAGCATTTT. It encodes CASSSIRTNNQPQHF.

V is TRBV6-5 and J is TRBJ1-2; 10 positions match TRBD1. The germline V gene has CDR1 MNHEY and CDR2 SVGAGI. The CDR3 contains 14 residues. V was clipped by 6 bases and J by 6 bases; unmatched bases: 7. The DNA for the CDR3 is TGTGCCAGCAGCCGCCGGGACAGGGGTGATGGCTACACCTTC. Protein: CASSRRDRGDGYTF.

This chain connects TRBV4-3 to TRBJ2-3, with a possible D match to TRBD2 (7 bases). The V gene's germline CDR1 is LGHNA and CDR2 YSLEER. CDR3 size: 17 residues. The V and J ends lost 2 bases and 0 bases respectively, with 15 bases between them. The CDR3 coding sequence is TGCGCCAGCAGCCAAACTCGGGGGGCCCATAGCACAGATACGCAGTATTTT. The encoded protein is CASSQTRGAHSTDTQYF.

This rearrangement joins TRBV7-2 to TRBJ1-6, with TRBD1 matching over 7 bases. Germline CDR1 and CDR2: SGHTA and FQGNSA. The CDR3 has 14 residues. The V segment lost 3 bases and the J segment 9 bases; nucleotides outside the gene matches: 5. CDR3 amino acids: CASSFGGQVSPLHF. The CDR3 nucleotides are TGTGCCAGCAGCTTTGGCGGACAGGTTTCACCCCTCCACTTT.

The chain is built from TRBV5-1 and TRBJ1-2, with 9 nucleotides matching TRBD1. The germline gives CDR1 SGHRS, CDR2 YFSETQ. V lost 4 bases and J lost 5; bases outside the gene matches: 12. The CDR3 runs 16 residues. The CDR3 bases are TGCGCCAGCAGCCGTACCACCGGGACAGGGAATTATGGCTACACCTTC. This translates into CASSRTTGTGNYGYTF.

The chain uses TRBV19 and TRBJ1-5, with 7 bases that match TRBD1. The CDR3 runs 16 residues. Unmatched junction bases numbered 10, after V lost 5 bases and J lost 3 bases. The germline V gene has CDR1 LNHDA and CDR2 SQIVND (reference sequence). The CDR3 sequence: CASSSSGTDYNQPQHF. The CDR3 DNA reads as TGTGCCAGTAGTTCATCCGGGACAGACTACAATCAGCCCCAGCATTTT.

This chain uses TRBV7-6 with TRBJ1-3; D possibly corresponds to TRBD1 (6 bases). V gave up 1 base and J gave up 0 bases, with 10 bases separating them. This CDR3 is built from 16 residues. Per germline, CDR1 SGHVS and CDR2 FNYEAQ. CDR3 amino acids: CASSLGQATSGNTIYF. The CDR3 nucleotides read TGTGCCAGCAGCTTAGGACAGGCGACCTCTGGAAACACCATATATTTT.

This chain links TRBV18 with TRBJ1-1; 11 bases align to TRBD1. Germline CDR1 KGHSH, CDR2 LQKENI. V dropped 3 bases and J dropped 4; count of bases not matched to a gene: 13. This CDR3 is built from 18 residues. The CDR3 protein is CASSPVMIVGTGGTEAFF. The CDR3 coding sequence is TGTGCCAGCTCACCCGTCATGATTGTGGGGACAGGGGGCACTGAAGCTTTCTTT.

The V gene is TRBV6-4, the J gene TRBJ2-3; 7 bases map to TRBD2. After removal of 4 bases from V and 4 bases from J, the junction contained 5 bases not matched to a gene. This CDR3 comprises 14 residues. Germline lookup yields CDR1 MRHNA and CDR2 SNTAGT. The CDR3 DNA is TGTGCCAGCAGTGTCGAAGCGGGGTCAGATACGCAGTATTTT. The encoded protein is CASSVEAGSDTQYF.

The CDR3, as DNA: TGCGCCAGCCGACAGGGTACTAACTATGGCTACACCTTC. Translation gives CASRQGTNYGYTF. This chain joins TRBV5-1 and TRBJ1-2; 7 bases are shared with TRBD1. The CDR3 is 13 residues long. Trimming removed 7 bases from V and 0 bases from J; junction bases left unmatched: 3. CDR1 is SGHRS and CDR2 is YFSETQ in the germline V gene.

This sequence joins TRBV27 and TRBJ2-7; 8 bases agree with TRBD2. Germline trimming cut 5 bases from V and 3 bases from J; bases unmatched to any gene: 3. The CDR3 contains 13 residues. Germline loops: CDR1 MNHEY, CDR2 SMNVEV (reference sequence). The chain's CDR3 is CASSSGGYYEQYF. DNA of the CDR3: TGTGCCAGCAGTAGCGGGGGTTACTACGAGCAGTACTTC.

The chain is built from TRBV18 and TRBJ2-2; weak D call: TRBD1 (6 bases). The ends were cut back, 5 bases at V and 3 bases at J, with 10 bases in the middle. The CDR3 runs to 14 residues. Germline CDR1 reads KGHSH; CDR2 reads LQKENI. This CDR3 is CASSGAGDTGELFF. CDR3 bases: TGTGCCAGCTCAGGGGCAGGGGACACCGGGGAGCTGTTTTTT.

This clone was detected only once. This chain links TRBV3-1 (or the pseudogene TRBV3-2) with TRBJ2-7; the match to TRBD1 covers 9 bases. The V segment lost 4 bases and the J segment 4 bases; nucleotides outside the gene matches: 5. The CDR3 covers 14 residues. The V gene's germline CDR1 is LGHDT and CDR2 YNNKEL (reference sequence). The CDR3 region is CASSLSGTGYEQYF. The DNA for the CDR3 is TGTGCCAGCAGCCTATCCGGGACAGGGTACGAGCAGTACTTC.

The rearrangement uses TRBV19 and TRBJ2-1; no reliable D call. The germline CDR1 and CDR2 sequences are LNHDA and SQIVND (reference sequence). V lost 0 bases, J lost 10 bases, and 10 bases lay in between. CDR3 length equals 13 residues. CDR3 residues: CASSIDTVREQFF. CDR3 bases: TGTGCCAGTAGTATAGATACTGTGAGGGAGCAGTTCTTC.

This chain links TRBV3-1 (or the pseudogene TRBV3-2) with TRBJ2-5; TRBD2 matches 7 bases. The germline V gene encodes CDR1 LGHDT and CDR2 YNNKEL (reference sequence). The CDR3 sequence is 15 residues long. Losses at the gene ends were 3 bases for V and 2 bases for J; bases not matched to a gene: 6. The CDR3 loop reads CASSQGLRAQETQYF. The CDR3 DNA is TGTGCCAGCAGCCAGGGACTACGCGCGCAAGAGACCCAGTACTTC.

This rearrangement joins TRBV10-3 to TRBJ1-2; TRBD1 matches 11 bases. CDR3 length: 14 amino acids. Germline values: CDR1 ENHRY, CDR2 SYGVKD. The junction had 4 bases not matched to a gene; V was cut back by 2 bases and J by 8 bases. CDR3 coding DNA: TGTGCCATCAGTGAGGGACAGGGGGCGAGGGGCTACACCTTC. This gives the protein CAISEGQGARGYTF.

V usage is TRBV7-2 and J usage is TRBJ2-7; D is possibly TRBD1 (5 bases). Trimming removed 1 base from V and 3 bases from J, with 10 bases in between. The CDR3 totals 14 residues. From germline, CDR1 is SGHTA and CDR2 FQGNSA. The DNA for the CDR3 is TGTGCCAGCAGCTTAGGGGGCGGAAACTACGAGCAGTACTTC. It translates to CASSLGGGNYEQYF.

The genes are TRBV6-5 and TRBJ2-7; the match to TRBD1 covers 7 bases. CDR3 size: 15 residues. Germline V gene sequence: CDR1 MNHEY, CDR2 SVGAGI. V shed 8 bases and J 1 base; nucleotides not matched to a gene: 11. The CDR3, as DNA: TGTGCCAGCGGCCGAGGAGCGACAGGGTCCTACGAGCAGTACTTC. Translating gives CASGRGATGSYEQYF.

The CDR3 DNA is TGTGCCATCAGTGAGATAGCGGACAACACCGGGGAGCTGTTTTTT. It translates to CAISEIADNTGELFF. The chain couples TRBV10-3 to TRBJ2-2, with D maybe TRBD2 (6 bases). The CDR3 totals 15 residues. Germline-derived CDR1 and CDR2 are ENHRY and SYGVKD. Trimming stripped 2 bases from V and 2 bases from J, with 9 bases between.